This T cell receptor beta chain comes out of a study of vaccination and CD4 T cells after COVID-19. The wider study: Controls used CEFX viral epitopes (positive), HIV-1 Nef peptides (negative), or no peptide. Overall study results and limits: Convalescent patients displayed spike mono-reactivity in 304 of 307 vaccine-specific clones.

The V end lost 8 bases, the J end lost 0 bases, and 12 bases lay between the germline ends. Germline lookup yields CDR1 MNHNS and CDR2 SASEGT. CDR3 length: 14 residues. Oncomine TCR Beta short-read sequencing was applied to DNA from cultured CD4+ T cells. Genomic DNA was isolated from CD4+ T cells that had been cultured. TCRdb independently ran MiXCR on the PCR reads; one entry per CDR3 protein. The top ten hold 60% of the sample, which has approximately 3,000 distinct CDR3 sequences, about 30% seen once. Treatment noted: approximately 10-day PBMC culture with coronavirus spike peptide pools or control peptides (ViraFEST assay). On this clonotype itself: The target antigen is unknown.

The source was CD4+ T cells from blood, cultured in vitro, collected after SARS-CoV-2 vaccination. The chain has TRBV6-1 and TRBJ2-3, with D perhaps TRBD2 (7 bases). This TCR was recovered from a human donor who had recovered from COVID-19. Written as DNA, the CDR3 is TGTGCCAGCCGGTCGGGGGGCAGCACAGATACGCAGTATTTT. Translated, it gives CASRSGGSTDTQYF.